The T cell receptor beta chain described here comes from a study of shared clonotypes between healthy human individuals. Background on the study: Researchers assigned three CD4 naive, three CD4 memory, two CD8 naive and one CD8 memory plate to each donor.

Donation came from healthy HIV-negative adults that had no recent acute infections or vaccinations. With respect to this clone: The antigen remains unidentified. A far more abundant clone sits one base away, making this likely a read error. Other DNA sequences within the sample encode an identical CDR3.

Study findings and constraints: Clonotypes shared by all four donors outscored non-shared clonotypes in generation probability. It was the few donors that limited the genetic and exposure-history diversity represented.

Repertoires were generated with immunoSEQ multiplex PCR, while TCRdb's copy carries only in-frame clones and drops some. The table has some 200,000 clones, 50% to 75% seen once. Germline V gene lookup returns CDR1 SNHLY and CDR2 FYNNEI. The length of the CDR3 is 14 residues. Trimming stripped 8 bases from V and 0 bases from J, with 12 bases between. The TCR comes from a man aged 30 to 45 in good health. Sequencing was done on a sample of memory CD4+ T cells sorted from blood. Subset specified: CD45RA-negative fraction. This chain links TRBV2 with TRBJ2-3, with D hard to call. The CDR3 coding sequence is TGTGCCAGCGGAAGACCTACTAGCACAGATACGCAGTATTTT. Translation gives CASGRPTSTDTQYF.